These T cell receptor beta chains were read from a single sample in a study of cytotoxic CD8 clonotypes in ibrutinib-treated CLL. Sequencing was performed with immunoSEQ multiplex PCR; in TCRdb, only in-frame clones are kept and a portion is missing. This sample has over 150,000 clones, with around 70% found just once. This specimen was PBMCs, taken after 24 months of ibrutinib treatment. Receptors were obtained from a human donor with chronic lymphocytic leukemia. Both conserved end residues are part of each CDR3. Each record gives: V gene, clone size, J gene, D gene, CDR3 DNA, CDR3 protein. D genes are given only for firm matches. Clone size is stated in some rows and not others, as once, few, many or a class when expanded.

V gene: TRBV27; clone size: -; J gene: TRBJ2-5; D gene: -; CDR3 DNA: TGTGCCAGCAGTTTTAGGAGGAACCAAGAGACCCAGTACTTC; CDR3 protein: CASSFRRNQETQYF
V gene: TRBV6-1; clone size: -; J gene: TRBJ2-1; D gene: -; CDR3 DNA: TGTGCCAGCACCCCCGCTAATGAGCAGTTCTTC; CDR3 protein: CASTPANEQFF
V gene: TRBV6-5; clone size: -; J gene: TRBJ2-7; D gene: TRBD1; CDR3 DNA: TGTGCCAGCTCAGGGACAGAAACCTACGAGCAGTACTTC; CDR3 protein: CASSGTETYEQYF
V gene: TRBV6-6; clone size: -; J gene: TRBJ2-7; D gene: -; CDR3 DNA: TGTGCCAGCAGTTACTCGACTGGCTACGAGCAGTACTTC; CDR3 protein: CASSYSTGYEQYF
V gene: TRBV2; clone size: -; J gene: TRBJ1-3; D gene: -; CDR3 DNA: TGTGCCAGCAGTGAAGCCGAGGTTTACTCTGGAAACACCATATATTTT; CDR3 protein: CASSEAEVYSGNTIYF
V gene: TRBV27; clone size: few; J gene: TRBJ2-7; D gene: -; CDR3 DNA: TGTGCCAGCAGTTTATCAGGGACGGAGAGCTCCTACGAGCAGTACTTC; CDR3 protein: CASSLSGTESSYEQYF
V gene: TRBV27; clone size: -; J gene: TRBJ2-5; D gene: TRBD2; CDR3 DNA: TGTGCCAGCAGTTCTATGACTAGCGGCTCCCCTGGGGAGACCCAGTACTTC; CDR3 protein: CASSSMTSGSPGETQYF
V gene: TRBV2; clone size: -; J gene: TRBJ2-5; D gene: -; CDR3 DNA: TGTGCCAGCAGTGCCGGGGGAAGTGGTGAGACCCAGTACTTC; CDR3 protein: CASSAGGSGETQYF
V gene: TRBV9; clone size: -; J gene: TRBJ2-7; D gene: -; CDR3 DNA: TGTGCCAGCAGCTCACCCGGGGCCTCCTACGAGCAGTACTTC; CDR3 protein: CASSSPGASYEQYF
V gene: TRBV5-1; clone size: once; J gene: TRBJ2-1; D gene: -; CDR3 DNA: TGCGCCAGCAGCTTGGTTCGGGGGCCTGAGCAGTTCTTC; CDR3 protein: CASSLVRGPEQFF
V gene: TRBV7-9; clone size: few; J gene: TRBJ2-6; D gene: TRBD1; CDR3 DNA: TGTGCCAGCAGCTGGAGCACAGGGGGTTCGGCTGGGGCCAACGTCCTGACTTTC; CDR3 protein: CASSWSTGGSAGANVLTF
V gene: TRBV7-2; clone size: -; J gene: TRBJ2-2; D gene: -; CDR3 DNA: TGTGCCAGCAGCGCCCCTCGGTCCGGGGAGCTGTTTTTT; CDR3 protein: CASSAPRSGELFF
V gene: TRBV15; clone size: -; J gene: TRBJ2-7; D gene: TRBD1; CDR3 DNA: TGTGCCACCAGCAGAACCCAACAGGGGGCCTACGAGCAGTACTTC; CDR3 protein: CATSRTQQGAYEQYF
V gene: TRBV18; clone size: few; J gene: TRBJ2-2; D gene: -; CDR3 DNA: TGTGCCAGCTCACGGTACCCGGAGGGGTACTTGAACACCGGGGAGCTGTTTTTT; CDR3 protein: CASSRYPEGYLNTGELFF
V gene: TRBV15; clone size: -; J gene: TRBJ2-7; D gene: -; CDR3 DNA: TGTGCCACCAGCAGATCCCAGCGGCCCTACGAGCAGTACTTC; CDR3 protein: CATSRSQRPYEQYF
V gene: TRBV7-6; clone size: -; J gene: TRBJ2-3; D gene: TRBD1; CDR3 DNA: TGTGCCAGCAGCTTACGGGGACAGGGGGCCCCAGATACGCAGTATTTT; CDR3 protein: CASSLRGQGAPDTQYF
V gene: TRBV6-5; clone size: -; J gene: TRBJ1-2; D gene: -; CDR3 DNA: TGTGCCAGCAGGAAGCCAAGTGGGACCAACTATGGCTACACCTTC; CDR3 protein: CASRKPSGTNYGYTF
V gene: TRBV7-2; clone size: -; J gene: TRBJ1-1; D gene: -; CDR3 DNA: TGTGCCAGCAGCTTAGTTGCGGCCACTGAAGCTTTCTTT; CDR3 protein: CASSLVAATEAFF
V gene: TRBV10-3; clone size: -; J gene: TRBJ1-3; D gene: -; CDR3 DNA: TGTGCCATCAGTGAGTCGAGCGCTTGGACCATATATTTT; CDR3 protein: CAISESSAWTIYF
V gene: TRBV2; clone size: few; J gene: TRBJ1-1; D gene: -; CDR3 DNA: TGTGCCAGCAGTGTAGGCCTTGGGACTGAAGCTTTCTTT; CDR3 protein: CASSVGLGTEAFF
V gene: TRBV7-9; clone size: -; J gene: TRBJ2-1; D gene: TRBD1; CDR3 DNA: TGTGCCAGCGTTGGACAGGGGTATGAGCAGTTCTTC; CDR3 protein: CASVGQGYEQFF
V gene: TRBV6-4; clone size: -; J gene: TRBJ2-2; D gene: -; CDR3 DNA: TGTGCCAGCCGAGGGAGGAACACCGGGGAGCTGTTTTTT; CDR3 protein: CASRGRNTGELFF
V gene: TRBV18; clone size: -; J gene: TRBJ1-1; D gene: -; CDR3 DNA: TGTGCCAGCTCACTCAGGCGGGGCAACACTGAAGCTTTCTTT; CDR3 protein: CASSLRRGNTEAFF
V gene: TRBV5-8; clone size: once; J gene: TRBJ2-5; D gene: -; CDR3 DNA: TGTGCCAGCAGCGCATGGGGCTTACAAGAGACCCAGTACTTC; CDR3 protein: CASSAWGLQETQYF
V gene: TRBV14; clone size: -; J gene: TRBJ2-7; D gene: -; CDR3 DNA: TGTGCCAGCAGCCCCGGCGCAGGGGGGCACTACGAGCAGTACTTC; CDR3 protein: CASSPGAGGHYEQYF
V gene: TRBV27; clone size: few; J gene: TRBJ2-3; D gene: TRBD1; CDR3 DNA: TGTGCCAGCAGTTTCCTAGGACAGGGGGACACAGATACGCAGTATTTT; CDR3 protein: CASSFLGQGDTDTQYF
V gene: TRBV14; clone size: -; J gene: TRBJ1-2; D gene: -; CDR3 DNA: TGTGCCAGCAGCTTTGCAGGGGCCTACTATGGCTACACCTTC; CDR3 protein: CASSFAGAYYGYTF
V gene: TRBV6-5; clone size: -; J gene: TRBJ2-7; D gene: TRBD2; CDR3 DNA: TGTGCCAGCAGTTACTCCGCTAGCGGGAGCTTCTACGAGCAGTACTTC; CDR3 protein: CASSYSASGSFYEQYF
V gene: TRBV2; clone size: -; J gene: TRBJ2-7; D gene: TRBD1; CDR3 DNA: TGTGCCAGCAGTGCTTTAGGGACAGACTACGAGCAGTACTTC; CDR3 protein: CASSALGTDYEQYF
V gene: TRBV9; clone size: -; J gene: TRBJ2-1; D gene: TRBD2; CDR3 DNA: TGTGCCAGCAGCGTCGTTACTAGCGGAGCCAACAATGAGCAGTTCTTC; CDR3 protein: CASSVVTSGANNEQFF
V gene: TRBV19; clone size: few; J gene: TRBJ1-1; D gene: -; CDR3 DNA: TGTGCCAGTAGTATAGAAGGGCGAGAAGCTTTCTTT; CDR3 protein: CASSIEGREAFF
V gene: TRBV28; clone size: few; J gene: TRBJ2-7; D gene: -; CDR3 DNA: TGTGCCAGCACCACCATTGGCAGGACCTACGAGCAGTACTTC; CDR3 protein: CASTTIGRTYEQYF
V gene: TRBV11-2; clone size: -; J gene: TRBJ2-6; D gene: -; CDR3 DNA: TGTGCCAGCAGCTTAAGGCCCCCTTCCCCTTCTGGGGCCAACGTCCTGACTTTC; CDR3 protein: CASSLRPPSPSGANVLTF
V gene: TRBV11-2; clone size: -; J gene: TRBJ2-3; D gene: -; CDR3 DNA: TGTGCCAGCAGCTTAGTGGGGGGCGGAACTAGCACAGATACGCAGTATTTT; CDR3 protein: CASSLVGGGTSTDTQYF
V gene: TRBV30; clone size: once; J gene: TRBJ1-2; D gene: TRBD1; CDR3 DNA: TGTGCCTGGAGTGCCCGGCGACAGGGAGAGGGCACCTTC; CDR3 protein: CAWSARRQGEGTF
V gene: TRBV6-1; clone size: -; J gene: TRBJ1-2; D gene: -; CDR3 DNA: TGTGCCAGCAGTGAATTCCTGCAGGGGACTAACTATGGCTACACCTTC; CDR3 protein: CASSEFLQGTNYGYTF
V gene: TRBV5-1; clone size: -; J gene: TRBJ2-7; D gene: -; CDR3 DNA: TGCGCCAGCAGCGGAGATCTCTACTCCTACGAGCAGTACTTC; CDR3 protein: CASSGDLYSYEQYF
V gene: TRBV5-1; clone size: -; J gene: TRBJ2-7; D gene: -; CDR3 DNA: TGCGCCAGCAGCTTGGATACTCGGGCCTACGAGCAGTACTTC; CDR3 protein: CASSLDTRAYEQYF
V gene: TRBV10-3; clone size: -; J gene: TRBJ2-5; D gene: -; CDR3 DNA: TGTGCCATCAGTGGTAGCGCCCAAGAGACCCAGTACTTC; CDR3 protein: CAISGSAQETQYF
V gene: TRBV14; clone size: -; J gene: TRBJ2-5; D gene: -; CDR3 DNA: TGTGCCAGCAGCCCGGATCCAGCGCCGCAAGAGACCCAGTACTTC; CDR3 protein: CASSPDPAPQETQYF
V gene: TRBV27; clone size: few; J gene: TRBJ1-5; D gene: TRBD1; CDR3 DNA: TGTGCCAGCAGTTTGACCAGGGGGCATCAGCCCCAGCATTTT; CDR3 protein: CASSLTRGHQPQHF
V gene: TRBV6-1; clone size: -; J gene: TRBJ1-5; D gene: TRBD1; CDR3 DNA: TGTGCCAGCAGTGAAGGGGACAGGAGGATCCTTCAGCCCCAGCATTTT; CDR3 protein: CASSEGDRRILQPQHF